A single sample is the source of the 20 T cell receptor beta chains below, sequenced in a study of CD8+ T cells in alopecia areata. The sequencing template was cDNA reverse transcribed from extracted RNA. Only in-frame clones appear in the TCRdb table, and some are missing; sequencing was by immunoSEQ multiplex PCR. The table has about 130,000 clones, roughly 53% seen once. The sample consisted of CD4+ T cells sorted from blood, taken at week 0. The origin of the receptors is a human donor with alopecia areata.

Only a few counts were recorded for this clone. This chain connects TRBV30 to TRBJ2-3; D is undetermined. V was shortened by 5 bases and J by 4 bases, with 16 bases between the two germline ends. This CDR3 is 14 amino acids long. Germline V CDR1 and CDR2: GTSNPN, SVGIG (reference sequence). The CDR3 loop is CAWHRKGLADTQYF. In DNA, the CDR3 is TGTGCCTGGCATCGAAAAGGGCTGGCAGATACGCAGTATTTT.

The genes are TRBV7-9 and TRBJ2-3, with D maybe TRBD2 (6 bases). The CDR3 length is 16 residues. Per germline, CDR1 SEHNR and CDR2 FQNEAQ (reference sequence). Trimming removed 3 bases at V and 2 bases at J, with 15 bases between. CDR3 nucleotides: TGTGCCAGCAGCTTTGGGGCGGGGAGACTCACAGATACGCAGTATTTT. Translating it yields CASSFGAGRLTDTQYF.

DNA for the CDR3: TGTGCCAGCAGCCTCAGGAGTATGAACACTGAAGCTTTCTTT. Translated: CASSLRSMNTEAFF. The chain recombines TRBV2 with TRBJ1-1, with D unresolved. V was trimmed by 6 bases and J by 0 bases, leaving 11 bases between them. The germline CDR1 and CDR2 sequences are SNHLY and FYNNEI. CDR3 length: 14 residues.

V is TRBV29-1 and J is TRBJ1-2, with 9 bases that match TRBD1. Trimming cost V 4 bases and J 4 bases; bases outside gene matches: 7. Per germline, CDR1 SQVTM and CDR2 ANQGSEA. This CDR3 spans 14 amino acids. CDR3 sequence: CSVGRQGVGYGYTF. CDR3 sequence (DNA): TGCAGCGTTGGGAGACAGGGGGTCGGCTATGGCTACACCTTC.

This chain joins TRBV7-2 and TRBJ2-3; D is ambiguous. Per germline, CDR1 SGHTA and CDR2 FQGNSA. The CDR3 is made up of 13 amino acids. V lost 4 bases, J lost 5 bases, and 10 bases lay in between. Here the CDR3 DNA reads TGTGCCAGCAGCTCTAGATGGGTAGATACGCAGTATTTT. Protein product: CASSSRWVDTQYF.

This chain links TRBV6-5 with TRBJ2-5; D remains unclear. CDR1 is MNHEY and CDR2 is SVGAGI in the germline V gene. Trimming pared 7 bases from V and 2 bases from J, leaving 11 bases between. This CDR3 has 13 amino acids. CDR3 region: CASTVNGQETQYF. In DNA form, the CDR3 reads TGTGCCAGCACCGTTAACGGGCAAGAGACCCAGTACTTC.

A single count supports this clone. The chain employs TRBV29-1 and TRBJ1-2; D unresolved. The CDR3 is made up of 12 amino acids. V lost 5 bases to trimming and J lost 3 bases, with 10 bases between them. The germline V gene has CDR1 SQVTM and CDR2 ANQGSEA. The CDR3 region has the DNA TGCAGCGTTACAGCAGGCGACTATGGCTACACCTTC. This gives the protein CSVTAGDYGYTF.

This chain links TRBV30 with TRBJ1-5; D not resolved. The V and J ends lost 2 bases and 2 bases respectively, with 10 bases between them. The CDR3 runs to 14 residues. Germline V gene lookup returns CDR1 GTSNPN and CDR2 SVGIG (reference sequence). The DNA for the CDR3 is TGTGCCTGGAGTCTCCGACGGGGCAATCAGCCCCAGCATTTT. Encoded protein: CAWSLRRGNQPQHF.

The chain joins TRBV7-2 to TRBJ1-5; no reliable D call. Germline loops: CDR1 SGHTA, CDR2 FQGNSA. CDR3 length equals 13 residues. V was trimmed by 3 bases and J by 5 bases, leaving 8 bases between them. As DNA, the CDR3 is TGTGCCAGCAGCTTTAACAGTGATCAGCCCCAGCATTTT. This gives the protein CASSFNSDQPQHF.

This sequence joins TRBV2 and TRBJ2-1; D not certain. Deletions cut 3 bases from V and 0 bases from J, with 9 bases between. CDR1 SNHLY and CDR2 FYNNEI come from the germline V gene. The CDR3 totals 15 residues. The CDR3 coding sequence is TGTGCCAGCAGTGATCAATTAAACTCCTACAATGAGCAGTTCTTC. Encoded protein: CASSDQLNSYNEQFF.

The genes are TRBV11-2 and TRBJ2-3; no clear D. Germline loops: CDR1 SGHAT, CDR2 FQNNGV. There are 15 residues in the CDR3. V was clipped by 4 bases and J by 0 bases, with 11 bases between them. The CDR3, as DNA: TGTGCCAGCAGCTCCCGACAACCTAGCACAGATACGCAGTATTTT. Encoded protein: CASSSRQPSTDTQYF.

The genes are TRBV5-1 and TRBJ2-3; 9 nucleotides agree with TRBD1. Per the germline V gene, CDR1 is SGHRS and CDR2 is YFSETQ. This CDR3 comprises 15 residues. Germline trimming cut 3 bases from V and 2 bases from J; bases unmatched to any gene: 4. The DNA of the CDR3 is TGCGCCAGCAGCTGGACAGGGGAAAACACAGATACGCAGTATTTT. Amino acids: CASSWTGENTDTQYF.

This rearrangement joins TRBV4-3 to TRBJ2-7; D unclear. CDR1 is LGHNA, CDR2 YSLEER, per germline. Trimming removed 4 bases at V and 2 bases at J, with 12 bases between. This CDR3 region has 14 residues. CDR3 region: CASSRTVDTYEQYF. DNA of the CDR3: TGCGCCAGCAGCCGAACGGTGGATACCTACGAGCAGTACTTC.

This rearrangement joins TRBV6-5 to TRBJ1-1; D is unclear. V lost 6 bases to trimming and J lost 4 bases, with 15 bases between them. CDR1 MNHEY and CDR2 SVGAGI come from the germline V gene. CDR3 length equals 14 residues. The CDR3 DNA sequence: TGTGCCAGCAGCCGGCCGCCGGAGGGCACTGAAGCTTTCTTT. Translating gives CASSRPPEGTEAFF.

This clone was picked up a small number of times. DNA for the CDR3: TGCAGCGTTGAAGATCCCAAGTTCTTC. This encodes CSVEDPKFF. The chain joins TRBV29-1 to TRBJ2-1; D call uncertain. V lost 0 bases and J lost 14, with 5 bases in between. The CDR3 has 9 residues. Germline CDR1 SQVTM, CDR2 ANQGSEA.

This clone occurred a few times. The gene calls are TRBV29-1 and TRBJ2-1; no clear D. V lost 4 bases and J lost 6, with 16 bases in between. CDR1 is SQVTM, CDR2 ANQGSEA, per germline. CDR3 size: 14 residues. CDR3 protein: CSVVRRESVNEQFF. The CDR3 DNA reads TGCAGCGTTGTTCGAAGGGAATCCGTCAATGAGCAGTTCTTC.

The rearrangement uses TRBV10-3 and TRBJ2-7, with D perhaps given as TRBD1 or TRBD2 (5 bases each). In germline, CDR1 is ENHRY, CDR2 SYGVKD. The CDR3 spans 14 residues. The V and J ends lost 6 bases and 3 bases respectively, with 15 bases between them. The DNA of the CDR3 is TGTGCCATCAGCCGGGACCTTACTGACTACGAGCAGTACTTC. As protein: CAISRDLTDYEQYF.

The table lists this clone with a count of one. The chain combines TRBV5-6 with TRBJ2-1; 9 bases fit TRBD2. The CDR3 length is 16 residues. CDR1 is SGHDT and CDR2 is YYEEEE in the germline V gene. Unmatched junction bases numbered 8, after V lost 4 bases and J lost 3 bases. The CDR3 is CASSPIAGVLYNEQFF. The DNA of the CDR3 is TGTGCCAGCAGCCCAATAGCGGGGGTACTCTACAATGAGCAGTTCTTC.

The CDR3 region has the DNA TGTGCCAGCAGCCAACTGGACAGGAATTCACCCCTCCACTTT. It encodes CASSQLDRNSPLHF. The chain links TRBV4-2 to TRBJ1-6, with 7 bases aligning to TRBD1. V was pared by 2 bases and J by 7 bases, with 2 bases of the junction left unmatched. Germline V gives CDR1 LGHNA, CDR2 YNFKEQ. The CDR3 covers 14 residues.

This clone occurred once. The chain has TRBV5-6 and TRBJ1-6, with unresolved D. This CDR3 comprises 15 residues. V gave up 0 bases and J gave up 9 bases, with 13 bases separating them. Germline lookup yields CDR1 SGHDT and CDR2 YYEEEE. CDR3 loop: CASSLDTTWGSPLHF. Here the CDR3 DNA reads TGTGCCAGCAGCTTGGACACAACCTGGGGTTCACCCCTCCACTTT.